The next 27 T cell receptor beta chains were all read from a single sample in a study of cytomegalovirus exposure and HLA in healthy donors. The data were produced by immunoSEQ multiplex PCR, yet TCRdb's version contains in-frame clones alone and is incomplete. The data show fewer than 200,000 clones, around nine tenths seen once. Sequencing input: PBMCs. These receptors were collected from a woman under 30 in good health and CMV-seropositive.

This clone was picked up one time. The CDR3 coding sequence is TGTGCCACCCGCCTCCAGGGCGGTAACACCGGGGAGCTGTTTTTT. Residues: CATRLQGGNTGELFF. V gene TRBV19 combines with J gene TRBJ2-2; D possibly corresponds to TRBD1 (5 bases). Germline V gene lookup returns CDR1 LNHDA and CDR2 SQIVND (reference sequence). Trimming cost V 10 bases and J 2 bases, with 17 bases left between them. The CDR3 runs 15 residues. Complete variable domain (other parts from reference TRBV19 and TRBJ2-2): DGGITQSPKYLFRKEGQNVTLSCEQNLNHDAMYWYRQDPGQGLRLIYYSQIVNDFQKGDIAEGYSVSREKKESFPLTVTSAQKNPTAFYLCATRLQGGNTGELFFGEGSRLTVL.

V is TRBV18 and J is TRBJ1-4; D not certain. There are 14 residues in the CDR3. In germline, CDR1 is KGHSH, CDR2 LQKENI. V was cut by 4 bases and J by 1 base, with 7 bases left in between. The CDR3: CASSRSRTNEKLFF. The CDR3 nucleotides are TGTGCCAGCTCACGATCTAGAACTAATGAAAAACTGTTTTTT.

The chain joins TRBV25-1 to TRBJ2-7, with D tentatively TRBD2 (7 bases). Trimming took off 10 bases at V and 2 bases at J, with 18 bases between the two ends. The CDR3 contains 14 residues. The germline V gene has CDR1 MGHDK and CDR2 SYGVNS. Here the CDR3 DNA reads TGTGCCACCGCGGGGGCGTACAGAGCCTACGAGCAGTACTTC. Protein product: CATAGAYRAYEQYF.

V gene TRBV30 combines with J gene TRBJ2-7, with 7 bases matching TRBD2. V dropped 2 bases and J dropped 5; count of bases not matched to a gene: 6. The CDR3 runs 13 residues. Germline-derived CDR1 and CDR2 are GTSNPN and SVGIG (reference sequence). CDR3: CAWSSSGMDEQYF. The CDR3 DNA is TGTGCCTGGAGTTCCAGCGGGATGGACGAGCAGTACTTC.

J is TRBJ1-1 and V is TRBV4-3; D unresolved. In germline, CDR1 is LGHNA, CDR2 YSLEER. There are 17 residues in the CDR3. The V end was cut by 4 bases, the J end by 4 bases, with 22 bases between. This CDR3 reads CASSRGRVCGLCTEAFF. The CDR3 DNA follows: TGCGCCAGCAGCCGAGGGAGGGTATGTGGTTTGTGCACTGAAGCTTTCTTT.

A few counts support this clone. The rearrangement joins TRBV19 to TRBJ1-5; D unresolved. CDR3 length equals 14 residues. Germline CDR1 reads LNHDA; CDR2 reads SQIVND (reference sequence). Trimming removed 6 bases from V and 7 bases from J, with 16 bases in between. The CDR3 DNA reads as TGTGCCAGTAGAGATACGGTGGGCTGGCAGCCCCAGCATTTT. Translation gives CASRDTVGWQPQHF.

The V gene is TRBV11-3, the J gene TRBJ2-2; TRBD2 matches 10 bases. The length of the CDR3 is 17 residues. Germline V gene data show CDR1 as SGHNT and CDR2 as YENEEA. Unmatched junction bases numbered 11, after V lost 4 bases and J lost 6 bases. CDR3 in amino acids: CASSSVSSGSKAGELFF. DNA of the CDR3: TGTGCCAGCAGCTCCGTCTCTAGCGGGAGTAAGGCCGGGGAGCTGTTTTTT.

V gene TRBV21-1 combines with J gene TRBJ2-1; TRBD1, the table's D call, lacks a check against the DNA. TRBV21-1 counts as a pseudogene. CDR3 length: 22 residues. CDR3: CASSKRQHQKAPWTGWRNEQFF. The CDR3 coding sequence is TGTGCCAGCAGCAAAAGGCAGCACCAAAAGGCACCCTGGACAGGGTGGCGGAATGAGCAGTTCTTC.

This chain joins TRBV10-3 and TRBJ1-5, with D uncertain. Trimming removed 8 bases at V and 9 bases at J, with 8 bases between. The CDR3 is 10 amino acids. Germline CDR1 reads ENHRY; CDR2 reads SYGVKD. The CDR3 bases are TGTGCCATCGGAAGACTGCCCCAGCATTTT. Encoded protein: CAIGRLPQHF.

The rearrangement links TRBV27 to TRBJ2-1, with TRBD1 as a possible D gene (5 bases). The CDR3 is 13 residues long. CDR1 MNHEY and CDR2 SMNVEV come from the germline V gene (reference sequence). The ends were cut back, 3 bases at V and 9 bases at J, with 12 bases in the middle. The CDR3 here is CASSFNRGIEQFF. In DNA form, the CDR3 reads TGTGCCAGCAGTTTCAATAGGGGAATTGAGCAGTTCTTC.

The gene calls are TRBV5-1 and TRBJ2-1; maybe TRBD1 (6 bases). The ends were cut back, 7 bases at V and 7 bases at J, with 6 bases in the middle. The germline V gene encodes CDR1 SGHRS and CDR2 YFSETQ. CDR3 length: 10 amino acids. CDR3 DNA sequence: TGCGCCAGCCAGGGGAATGAGCAGTTCTTC. Its protein product is CASQGNEQFF.

The rearrangement links TRBV7-3 to TRBJ2-3; D possibly corresponds to TRBD2 (5 bases). Germline lookup yields CDR1 SGHTA and CDR2 FQGTGA. The CDR3 spans 15 residues. V was trimmed by 4 bases and J by 1 base, leaving 12 bases between them. This CDR3 reads CASSSRGDGTDTQYF. CDR3 DNA: TGTGCCAGCAGCTCACGGGGAGACGGCACAGATACGCAGTATTTT. The full variable domain, rest sourced from reference TRBV7-3 and TRBJ2-3, is GAGVSQTPSNKVTEKGKYVELRCDPISGHTALYWYRQSLGQGPEFLIYFQGTGAADDSGLPNDRFFAVRPEGSVSTLKIQRTERGDSAVYLCASSSRGDGTDTQYFGPGTRLTVL.

This chain's CDR3 is CASSSWTGTSGSAPDTQYF. In nucleotides, the CDR3 is TGTGCCAGCAGCTCATGGACCGGGACTAGCGGGAGTGCTCCAGATACGCAGTATTTT. The gene calls are TRBV7-9 and TRBJ2-3; TRBD2 matches 14 bases. This CDR3 spans 19 amino acids. Germline loops: CDR1 SEHNR, CDR2 FQNEAQ (reference sequence). The ends lost 4 bases at V and 4 bases at J; junction bases unmatched: 13.

There are a few counts of this clone. The chain carries TRBV14 and TRBJ1-2; weak D call: TRBD1 (5 bases). Germline V gene lookup returns CDR1 SGHDN and CDR2 FVKESK. This CDR3 contains 12 residues. Deletions cut 5 bases from V and 4 bases from J, with 8 bases between. The CDR3 sequence is CASSVQVYGYTF. The CDR3 DNA is TGTGCCAGCAGCGTACAGGTCTATGGCTACACCTTC.

CDR3 DNA sequence: TGCGCCAGCAGCCAAGTTGGGACTAGCGGACCCTACGAGCAGTACTTC. Translation: CASSQVGTSGPYEQYF. The genes are TRBV4-3 and TRBJ2-7; 11 nucleotides agree with TRBD2. After removal of 1 base from V and 2 bases from J, the junction contained 4 bases not matched to a gene. CDR1 and CDR2 from the germline V gene are LGHNA and YSLEER. The CDR3 runs 16 residues.

The V call is TRBV25-1, the J call TRBJ1-1; no firm D call. The germline CDR1 and CDR2 sequences are MGHDK and SYGVNS. This CDR3 has 11 amino acids. Trimming pared 6 bases from V and 8 bases from J, leaving 10 bases between. CDR3 protein: CASRELEEAFF. The CDR3 DNA follows: TGTGCCAGCAGGGAACTAGAGGAAGCTTTCTTT.

The chain joins TRBV18 to TRBJ2-5, with D maybe TRBD1 (6 bases). The V and J ends lost 6 bases and 3 bases respectively, with 11 bases between them. The germline V gene has CDR1 KGHSH and CDR2 LQKENI. The CDR3 runs to 13 residues. For the CDR3, the DNA is TGTGCCAGCTCCCTCGGACAGAAAGAGACCCAGTACTTC. It encodes CASSLGQKETQYF.

This clone was recorded a few times. CDR3 sequence: CASSPLGASNQPQHF. The CDR3 nucleotides are TGCGCCAGCAGCCCGTTGGGGGCCAGCAATCAGCCCCAGCATTTT. The rearrangement uses TRBV5-1 and TRBJ1-5; D might be TRBD1 (6 bases). The CDR3 length is 15 residues. Germline-derived CDR1 and CDR2 are SGHRS and YFSETQ. The V gene lost 4 bases and the J gene lost 1 base, with 12 bases spanning the gap.

The rearrangement joins TRBV13 to TRBJ1-2, with TRBD1 matching 7 bases. Germline-derived CDR1 and CDR2 are PRHDT and FYEKMQ (reference sequence). J gave up 3 bases and V 2 bases, and 15 bases lay outside the gene matches. The length of the CDR3 is 18 residues. Written as DNA, the CDR3 is TGTGCCAGCAGCTTACCGTACAGGGGAGCCGAGATGGACTATGGCTACACCTTC. Translation: CASSLPYRGAEMDYGYTF.

The genes are TRBV7-3 and TRBJ2-2; D perhaps matches TRBD1 (6 bases). The germline V gene has CDR1 SGHTA and CDR2 FQGTGA. This CDR3 has 16 residues. Trimming took 2 bases from V and 1 from J, leaving 11 bases between them. CDR3 sequence (DNA): TGTGCCAGCAGCTTATATGGGGGCGAGAACACCGGGGAGCTGTTTTTT. As protein: CASSLYGGENTGELFF.

The chain couples TRBV28 to TRBJ2-5; 7 bases are a match to TRBD2. V shed 2 bases, J shed 5 bases, and the junction held 8 bases outside the gene matches. There are 15 residues in the CDR3. Germline V CDR1 and CDR2: MDHEN, SYDVKM. The CDR3: CASSLIGRASETQYF. The CDR3 DNA sequence: TGTGCCAGCAGTTTAATAGGGAGGGCCTCGGAGACCCAGTACTTC.

In this sample, this clone turned up once. The rearrangement joins TRBV28 to TRBJ1-3; D unresolved. Trimming took off 8 bases at V and 2 bases at J, with 4 bases between the two ends. This CDR3 has 11 amino acids. Germline CDR1 is MDHEN and CDR2 is SYDVKM. The CDR3 protein is CASSAGNTIYF. The CDR3 DNA is TGTGCCAGCTCGGCTGGAAACACCATATATTTT.

The V gene is TRBV4-2, the J gene TRBJ2-1, with a tentative D call TRBD2 (6 bases). Germline CDR1 reads LGHNA; CDR2 reads YNFKEQ. This CDR3 spans 15 amino acids. Deletions cut 0 bases from V and 9 bases from J, with 15 bases between. The CDR3 reads CASSQDIPGLGEQFF. DNA for the CDR3: TGTGCCAGCAGCCAAGATATTCCGGGACTCGGTGAGCAGTTCTTC.

The chain joins TRBV25-1 to TRBJ1-2, with D perhaps TRBD1 (5 bases). The germline CDR1 and CDR2 sequences are MGHDK and SYGVNS. Deletions cut 3 bases from V and 8 bases from J, with 19 bases between. The length of the CDR3 is 15 residues. The CDR3 region has the DNA TGTGCCAGCAGTGACTCTCCCCGGGGGACGGAGGGCTACACCTTC. Amino acids: CASSDSPRGTEGYTF.

This clone was recorded a few times. This sequence joins TRBV6-4 and TRBJ1-2; perhaps TRBD1 as D (5 bases). CDR1 is MRHNA and CDR2 is SNTAGT in the germline V gene. This CDR3 spans 15 amino acids. Trimming left V 0 bases short and J 0 bases short, with 8 bases between. The CDR3 protein is CASSDSLGANYGYTF. The CDR3 DNA follows: TGTGCCAGCAGTGACTCGTTAGGGGCTAACTATGGCTACACCTTC.

This chain joins TRBV9 and TRBJ2-1; TRBD2 is a possible D gene (6 bases). V lost 3 bases, J lost 7 bases, and 20 bases lay in between. Germline values: CDR1 SGDLS, CDR2 YYNGEE. CDR3 length: 16 amino acids. The CDR3 sequence: CASSEGLRLVVNEQFF. The CDR3 DNA reads as TGTGCCAGCAGCGAGGGACTGCGACTCGTTGTGAATGAGCAGTTCTTC.

The J gene is TRBJ2-1, the V gene TRBV11-2; D ambiguous. CDR3 length equals 14 residues. The ends were cut back, 5 bases at V and 5 bases at J, with 13 bases in the middle. Per the germline V gene, CDR1 is SGHAT and CDR2 is FQNNGV. This chain's CDR3 is CASSPNRVHNEQFF. The CDR3 DNA sequence: TGTGCCAGCAGCCCGAATCGGGTCCACAATGAGCAGTTCTTC.